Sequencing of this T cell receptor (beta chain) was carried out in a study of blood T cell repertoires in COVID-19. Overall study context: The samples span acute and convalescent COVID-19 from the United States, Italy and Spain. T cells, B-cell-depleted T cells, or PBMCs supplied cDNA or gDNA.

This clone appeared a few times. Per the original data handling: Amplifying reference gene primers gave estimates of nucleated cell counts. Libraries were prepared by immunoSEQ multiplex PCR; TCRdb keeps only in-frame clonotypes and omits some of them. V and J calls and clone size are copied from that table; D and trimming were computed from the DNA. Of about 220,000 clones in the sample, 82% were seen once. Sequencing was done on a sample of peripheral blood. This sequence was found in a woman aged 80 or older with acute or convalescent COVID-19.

The DNA for the CDR3 is TGTGCCAACCAACCCAACGGGGGCAATCAGCCCCAGCATTTT. It encodes CANQPNGGNQPQHF. The rearrangement joins TRBV28 to TRBJ1-5; no clear D. The V end lost 10 bases, the J end lost 2 bases, and 15 bases lay between the germline ends. This CDR3 comprises 14 residues. Germline V gene data show CDR1 as MDHEN and CDR2 as SYDVKM.